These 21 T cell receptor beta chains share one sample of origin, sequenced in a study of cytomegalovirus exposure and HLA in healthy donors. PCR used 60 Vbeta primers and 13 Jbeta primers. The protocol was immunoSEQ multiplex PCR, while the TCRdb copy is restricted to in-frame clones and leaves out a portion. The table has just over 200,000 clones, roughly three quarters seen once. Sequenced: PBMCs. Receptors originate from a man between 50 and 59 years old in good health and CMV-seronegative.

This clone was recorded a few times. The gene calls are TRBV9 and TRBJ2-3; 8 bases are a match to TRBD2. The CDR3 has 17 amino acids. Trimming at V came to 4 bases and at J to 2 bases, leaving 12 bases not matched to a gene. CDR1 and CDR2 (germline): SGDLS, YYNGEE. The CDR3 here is CASSMPSSGRFTDTQYF. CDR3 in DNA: TGTGCCAGCAGCATGCCCTCCAGCGGGAGATTCACAGATACGCAGTATTTT.

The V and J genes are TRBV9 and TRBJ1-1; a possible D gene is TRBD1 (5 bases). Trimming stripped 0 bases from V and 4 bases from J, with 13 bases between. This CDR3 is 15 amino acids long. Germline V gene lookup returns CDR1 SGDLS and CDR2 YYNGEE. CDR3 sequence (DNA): TGTGCCAGCAGCGTAGAGCCAGGGTTGGCCACTGAAGCTTTCTTT. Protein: CASSVEPGLATEAFF.

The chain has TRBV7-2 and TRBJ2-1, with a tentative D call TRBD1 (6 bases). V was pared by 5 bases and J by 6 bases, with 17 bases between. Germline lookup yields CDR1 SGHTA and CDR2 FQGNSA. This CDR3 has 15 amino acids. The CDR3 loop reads CASSQGWANSNEQFF. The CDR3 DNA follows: TGTGCCAGCAGCCAGGGGTGGGCTAACTCCAATGAGCAGTTCTTC.

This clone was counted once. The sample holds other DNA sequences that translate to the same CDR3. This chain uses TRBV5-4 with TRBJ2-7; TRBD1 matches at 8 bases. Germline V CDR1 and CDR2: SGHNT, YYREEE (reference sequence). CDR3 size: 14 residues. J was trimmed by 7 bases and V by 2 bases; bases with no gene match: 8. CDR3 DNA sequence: TGTGCCAGCAGCTTAGGACAGGGTTTGAGGGAGCAGTACTTC. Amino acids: CASSLGQGLREQYF.

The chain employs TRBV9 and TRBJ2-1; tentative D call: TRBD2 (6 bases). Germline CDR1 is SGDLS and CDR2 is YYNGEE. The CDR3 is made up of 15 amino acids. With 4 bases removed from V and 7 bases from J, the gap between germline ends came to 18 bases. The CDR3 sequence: CASSPSGSRGNEQFF. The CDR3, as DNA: TGTGCCAGCAGCCCATCGGGAAGCCGGGGGAATGAGCAGTTCTTC.

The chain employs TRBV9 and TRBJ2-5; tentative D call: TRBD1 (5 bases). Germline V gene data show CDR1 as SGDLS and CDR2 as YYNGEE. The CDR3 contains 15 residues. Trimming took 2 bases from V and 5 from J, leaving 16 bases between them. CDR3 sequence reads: CASSVSQGDRETQYF. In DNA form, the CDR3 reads TGTGCCAGCAGCGTCTCGCAGGGCGACCGTGAGACCCAGTACTTC.

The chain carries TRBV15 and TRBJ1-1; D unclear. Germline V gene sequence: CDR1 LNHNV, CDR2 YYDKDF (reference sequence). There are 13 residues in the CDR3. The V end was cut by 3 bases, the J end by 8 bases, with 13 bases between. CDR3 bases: TGTGCCACCAGCAGGGGCCCCTTGAAAGAAGCTTTCTTT. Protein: CATSRGPLKEAFF.

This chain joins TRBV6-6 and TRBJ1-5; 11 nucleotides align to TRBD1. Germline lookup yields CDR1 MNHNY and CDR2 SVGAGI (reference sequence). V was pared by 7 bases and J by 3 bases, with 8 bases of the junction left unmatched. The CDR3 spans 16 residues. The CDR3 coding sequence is TGTGCCAGCACCCCAGGACAGGGGGCGGCCAATCAGCCCCAGCATTTT. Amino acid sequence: CASTPGQGAANQPQHF.

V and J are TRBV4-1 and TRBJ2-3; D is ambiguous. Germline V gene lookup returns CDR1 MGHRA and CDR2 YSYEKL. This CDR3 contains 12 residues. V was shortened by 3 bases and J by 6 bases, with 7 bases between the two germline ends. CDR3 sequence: CASSHPLDTQYF. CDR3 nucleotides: TGCGCCAGCAGCCACCCCCTCGATACGCAGTATTTT.

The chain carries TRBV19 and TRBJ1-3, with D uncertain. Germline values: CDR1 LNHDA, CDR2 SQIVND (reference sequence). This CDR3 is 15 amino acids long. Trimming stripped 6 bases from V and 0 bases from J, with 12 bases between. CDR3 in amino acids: CASRRNPSSGNTIYF. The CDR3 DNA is TGTGCCAGTAGAAGGAATCCTAGCTCTGGAAACACCATATATTTT.

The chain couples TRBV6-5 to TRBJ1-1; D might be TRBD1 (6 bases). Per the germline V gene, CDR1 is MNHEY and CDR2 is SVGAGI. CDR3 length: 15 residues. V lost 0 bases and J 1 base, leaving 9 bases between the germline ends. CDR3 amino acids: CASSYSQGRNTEAFF. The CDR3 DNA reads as TGTGCCAGCAGTTACTCTCAGGGGAGGAACACTGAAGCTTTCTTT.

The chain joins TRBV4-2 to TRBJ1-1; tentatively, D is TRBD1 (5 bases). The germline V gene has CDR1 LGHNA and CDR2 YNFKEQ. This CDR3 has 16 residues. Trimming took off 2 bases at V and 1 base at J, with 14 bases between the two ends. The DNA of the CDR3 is TGTGCCAGCAGCCAATTAGAAACAGGACAGAACACTGAAGCTTTCTTT. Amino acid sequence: CASSQLETGQNTEAFF.

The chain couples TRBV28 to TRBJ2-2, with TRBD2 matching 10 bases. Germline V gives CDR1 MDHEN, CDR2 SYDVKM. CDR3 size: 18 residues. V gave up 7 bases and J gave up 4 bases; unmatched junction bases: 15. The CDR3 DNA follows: TGTGCCAGCATCTACGGTGGAAGCGGGAGGGCCAGCACCGGGGAGCTGTTTTTT. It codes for CASIYGGSGRASTGELFF. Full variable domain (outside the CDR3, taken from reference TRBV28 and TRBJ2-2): DVKVTQSSRYLVKRTGEKVFLECVQDMDHENMFWYRQDPGLGLRLIYFSYDVKMKEKGDIPEGYSVSREKKERFSLILESASTNQTSMYLCASIYGGSGRASTGELFFGEGSRLTVL.

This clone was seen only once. CDR3 in DNA: TGCGCCAGCAGCAGGGGGTGGACAAACGAGCAGTACTTC. The encoded protein is CASSRGWTNEQYF. The rearrangement joins TRBV5-1 to TRBJ2-7, with D perhaps TRBD1 (6 bases). The germline gives CDR1 SGHRS, CDR2 YFSETQ. The CDR3 has 13 amino acids. Trimming pared 4 bases from V and 5 bases from J, leaving 13 bases between.

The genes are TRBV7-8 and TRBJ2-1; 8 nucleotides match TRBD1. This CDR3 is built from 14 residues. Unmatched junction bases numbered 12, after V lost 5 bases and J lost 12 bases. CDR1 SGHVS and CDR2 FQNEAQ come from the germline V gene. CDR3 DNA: TGTGCCAGCAGCGCCTGGACAGGGCGGGGTGGGCAGTTCTTC. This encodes CASSAWTGRGGQFF.

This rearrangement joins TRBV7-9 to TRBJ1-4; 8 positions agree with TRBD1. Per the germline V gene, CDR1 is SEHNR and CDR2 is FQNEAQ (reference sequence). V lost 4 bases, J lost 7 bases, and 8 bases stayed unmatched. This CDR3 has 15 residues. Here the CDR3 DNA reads TGTGCCAGCAGCTCCTGGGGACAGGACTTTGAAAAACTGTTTTTT. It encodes CASSSWGQDFEKLFF.

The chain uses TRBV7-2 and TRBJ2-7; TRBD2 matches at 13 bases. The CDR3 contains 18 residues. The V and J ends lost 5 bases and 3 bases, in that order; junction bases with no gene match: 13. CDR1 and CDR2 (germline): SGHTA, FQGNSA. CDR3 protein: CASSRSRTSGSVSYEQYF. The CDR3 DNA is TGTGCCAGCAGCCGCAGCAGGACTAGCGGGAGTGTTAGCTACGAGCAGTACTTC.

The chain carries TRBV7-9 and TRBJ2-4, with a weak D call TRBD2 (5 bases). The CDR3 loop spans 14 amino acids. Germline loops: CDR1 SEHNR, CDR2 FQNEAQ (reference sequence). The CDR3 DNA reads TGTGGGGGAGTGGAGTTAGGGGCCAAAAACATTCAGTACTTC. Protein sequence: CGGVELGAKNIQYF.

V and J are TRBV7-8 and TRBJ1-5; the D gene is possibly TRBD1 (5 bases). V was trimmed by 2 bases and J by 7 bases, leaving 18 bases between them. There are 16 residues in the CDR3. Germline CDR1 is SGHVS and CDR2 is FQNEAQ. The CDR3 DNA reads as TGTGCCAGCAGCTTAAGCGGTAGGGGAGGCCTCCAGCCCCAGCATTTT. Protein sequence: CASSLSGRGGLQPQHF.

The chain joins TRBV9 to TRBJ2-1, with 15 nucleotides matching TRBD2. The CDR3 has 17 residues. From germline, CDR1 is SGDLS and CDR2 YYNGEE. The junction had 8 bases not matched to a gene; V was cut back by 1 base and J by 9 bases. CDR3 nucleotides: TGTGCCAGCAGCGTAACGTTCGGGACTAGCGGGAGGAGTGAGCAGTTCTTC. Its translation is CASSVTFGTSGRSEQFF.

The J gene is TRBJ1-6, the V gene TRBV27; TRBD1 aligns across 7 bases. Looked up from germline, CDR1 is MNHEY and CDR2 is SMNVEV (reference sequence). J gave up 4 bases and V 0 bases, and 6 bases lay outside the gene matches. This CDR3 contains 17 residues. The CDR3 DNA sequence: TGTGCCAGCAGTTTATCGGGCAGGGGGAGGTATAATTCACCCCTCCACTTT. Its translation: CASSLSGRGRYNSPLHF.